This TCR beta chain was sequenced for a study of T-cell reconstitution after alpha-beta-depleted transplantation in children. Unique molecular identifiers were incorporated during preparation of the TCRbeta library. TCRdb re-called the PCR reads with MiXCR, one entry per CDR3 protein. Among 490,000 or so distinct CDR3 sequences, about an eighth were seen once, and the ten largest hold around 5.8%. In its sample, this clonotype was seen a few times. V gave up 2 bases and J gave up 4 bases; unmatched junction bases: 6. CDR3 length equals 15 residues. Per the germline V gene, CDR1 is MGHDK and CDR2 is SYGVNS.

The gene calls are TRBV25-1 and TRBJ2-7; 9 bases align to TRBD1. The origin of this receptor is a human donor who donated a stem cell graft to a child with combined immunodeficiency. Material: PBMCs from the stem cell graft donor, obtained from the stem cell graft. CDR3: CASSEAGTGRYEQYF. CDR3 nucleotide sequence: TGTGCCAGCAGTGAAGCAGGGACAGGGAGGTACGAGCAGTACTTC.